One sample yielded the 9 T cell receptor beta chains listed below, sequenced in a study of blood T cells in healthy people across ages. A sample-barcoded 5' primer and a J-beta primer mix were used in a second PCR of roughly 6 to 11 cycles. TCRdb processed the 5' RACE reads anew with MiXCR; each CDR3 protein has one entry. The sample records 650,000 to 800,000 distinct CDR3 sequences, more than 40% being singletons. Sequenced: blood. These receptors originate from a man aged 55 to 70 in good health.

The chain employs TRBV7-2 and TRBJ1-5; TRBD1 matches at 8 bases. Germline assignment: CDR1 SGHTA and CDR2 FQGNSA. The V gene end was trimmed by 3 bases and the J gene end by 1 base; junction bases not matched to a gene: 8. The CDR3 sequence is 17 residues long. CDR3 residues: CASSLAGGRGSNQPQHF. DNA for the CDR3: TGTGCCAGCAGCTTGGCAGGGGGCAGGGGAAGCAATCAGCCCCAGCATTTT.

This clonotype was detected a few times. The rearrangement joins TRBV12-3 or TRBV12-4 to TRBJ1-6; 7 bases fit TRBD1. With 2 bases clipped from V and 11 bases from J, the junction kept 9 bases outside the gene matches. The CDR3 is made up of 15 amino acids. The CDR3 loop reads CASSLFDRARAPLHF. The DNA for the CDR3 is TGTGCCAGCAGTTTATTCGACAGGGCCAGGGCACCCCTCCACTTT.

This clonotype was seen a few times. This chain connects TRBV6-2 or TRBV6-3 to TRBJ2-4, with D tentatively TRBD2 (6 bases). The CDR3 spans 14 residues. Germline values: CDR1 MNHEY, CDR2 SVGEGT. V was clipped by 7 bases and J by 2 bases, with 12 bases between them. For the CDR3, the DNA is TGTGCCAGCAATTTCGGGGGTTCCAAAAACATTCAGTACTTC. It translates to CASNFGGSKNIQYF.

V usage is TRBV5-6 and J usage is TRBJ2-2; 9 nucleotides line up with TRBD2. CDR1 and CDR2 from the germline V gene are SGHDT and YYEEEE. The length of the CDR3 is 19 residues. V dropped 0 bases and J dropped 7; count of bases not matched to a gene: 16. The CDR3 is CASSLAMLTSGARGGELFF. CDR3 sequence (DNA): TGTGCCAGCAGCTTGGCGATGTTGACTAGCGGAGCCCGGGGCGGGGAGCTGTTTTTT.

This clonotype was seen at least ten times. The chain combines TRBV14 with TRBJ1-2; possibly TRBD1 for D (6 bases). Germline CDR1 SGHDN, CDR2 FVKESK. This CDR3 region has 17 residues. Trimming cost V 4 bases and J 7 bases, with 25 bases left between them. The CDR3 here is CASSPRGTGSAGLGYTF. The CDR3 DNA reads as TGTGCCAGCAGCCCCAGAGGAACAGGGTCCGCAGGCCTTGGCTACACCTTC.

This clonotype was seen repeatedly, ten times or more. A much larger clone differs from this one at a single base, so this may be a read error. This sequence joins TRBV5-1 and TRBJ2-7; D possibly uses TRBD1 or TRBD2 (5 bases each). V lost 3 bases, J lost 8 bases, and 15 bases lay in between. Germline V lookup: CDR1 SGHRS, CDR2 YFSETQ. The CDR3 totals 13 residues. As DNA, the CDR3 is TGCGCCAGCAGCTGGGACGGCCGGGGAAAGCAGTACTTC. Its protein is CASSWDGRGKQYF.

CDR3 DNA: TGTGCCAGCAGCCAGAAGGAGACAGGGCCCTGGAATGAAAAACTGTTTTTT. The encoded protein is CASSQKETGPWNEKLFF. The chain has TRBV3-1 and TRBJ1-4; TRBD1 matches at 7 bases. The CDR3 consists of 17 residues. J was trimmed by 5 bases and V by 3 bases; bases with no gene match: 12. Germline lookup yields CDR1 LGHDT and CDR2 YNNKEL (reference sequence).

The table lists this clonotype with a few counts. This chain connects TRBV27 to TRBJ2-7; D gene ambiguous. This CDR3 has 13 residues. The germline V and J ends were trimmed by 5 bases and 1 base, with 9 bases remaining between them. Germline V gene lookup returns CDR1 MNHEY and CDR2 SMNVEV (reference sequence). CDR3 nucleotides: TGTGCCAGCAGTCACGGAAAATCCTACGAGCAGTACTTC. This sequence encodes CASSHGKSYEQYF.

This clonotype appeared a few times. The V and J genes are TRBV7-9 and TRBJ1-6, with 8 bases that match TRBD1. The CDR3 spans 17 residues. V dropped 2 bases and J dropped 5; count of bases not matched to a gene: 8. Germline loops: CDR1 SEHNR, CDR2 FQNEAQ (reference sequence). The CDR3 loop reads CASSLKADRAHNSPLHF. The CDR3 DNA is TGTGCCAGCAGCTTAAAGGCGGACAGGGCACATAATTCACCCCTCCACTTT.